This TCR beta chain was recorded in a study of beta chain features in type 1 diabetes. The whole isolated RNA underwent reverse transcription, so sequencing captured expressed TCRB transcripts. An average of about 3.5 million reads was obtained for naive, central memory and regulatory T cell samples. Produced via immunoSEQ multiplex PCR; TCRdb's table is partial and in-frame only. The table has 620,000 or so clones, roughly a sixth seen once; the top ten hold about 0.086%. In this sample, this clone turned up a few times. Germline CDR1 and CDR2: LNHDA and SQIVND (reference sequence). Losses at the gene ends were 3 bases for V and 0 bases for J; bases not matched to a gene: 11. The CDR3 extends over 19 amino acids.

This receptor was obtained from a man between 18 and 35 years old in good health. The specimen sequenced was naive CD4+ T cells from blood. The gene calls are TRBV19 and TRBJ2-6, with 7 bases matching TRBD1. CDR3: CASSIPRQGYRSGANVLTF. CDR3 bases: TGTGCCAGTAGTATCCCGAGACAGGGCTACCGCTCTGGGGCCAACGTCCTGACTTTC.